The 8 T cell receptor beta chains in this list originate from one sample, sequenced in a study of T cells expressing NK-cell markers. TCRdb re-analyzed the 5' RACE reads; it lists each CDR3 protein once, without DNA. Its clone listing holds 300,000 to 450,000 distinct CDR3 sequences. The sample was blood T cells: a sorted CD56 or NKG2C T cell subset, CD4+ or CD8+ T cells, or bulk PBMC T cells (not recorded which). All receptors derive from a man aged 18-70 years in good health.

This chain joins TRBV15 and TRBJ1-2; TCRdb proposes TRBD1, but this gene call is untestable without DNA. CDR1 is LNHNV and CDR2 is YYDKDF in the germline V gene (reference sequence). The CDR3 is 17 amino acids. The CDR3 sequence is CATSRPGTGATNYGYTF.

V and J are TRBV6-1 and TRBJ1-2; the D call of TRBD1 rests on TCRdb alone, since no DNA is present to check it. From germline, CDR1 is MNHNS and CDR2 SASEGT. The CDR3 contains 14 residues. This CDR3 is CASSRIQGNYGYTF.

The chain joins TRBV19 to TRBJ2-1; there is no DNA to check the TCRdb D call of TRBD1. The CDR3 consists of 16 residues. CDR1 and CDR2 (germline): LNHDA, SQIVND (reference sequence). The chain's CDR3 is CASSPTGTVIGNEQFF.

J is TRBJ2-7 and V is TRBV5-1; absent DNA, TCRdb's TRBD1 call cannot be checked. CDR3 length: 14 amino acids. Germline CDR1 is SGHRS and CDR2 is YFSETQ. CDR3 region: CASKQQGSSYEQYF.

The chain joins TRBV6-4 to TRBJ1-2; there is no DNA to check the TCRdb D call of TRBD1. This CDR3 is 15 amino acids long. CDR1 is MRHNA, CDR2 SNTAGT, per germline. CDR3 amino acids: CASSSSRQGVGGYTF.

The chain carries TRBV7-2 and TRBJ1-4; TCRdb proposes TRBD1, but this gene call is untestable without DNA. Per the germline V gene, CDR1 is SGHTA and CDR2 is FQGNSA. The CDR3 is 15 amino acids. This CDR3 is CASSWRGGAGEKLFF.

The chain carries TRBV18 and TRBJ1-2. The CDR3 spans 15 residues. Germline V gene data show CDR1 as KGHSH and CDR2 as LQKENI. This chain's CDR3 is CASSPIGTAEYGYTF.

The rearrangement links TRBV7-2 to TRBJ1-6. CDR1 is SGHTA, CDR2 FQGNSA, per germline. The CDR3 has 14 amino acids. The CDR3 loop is CATAGWSYNSPLHF.